This T cell receptor (beta chain) comes out of a study of PD-1 blockade in mismatch repair-deficient tumors. Study-wide results and limits: Rapid post-treatment expansion, then contraction, generally preceding radiologic response, marked tumor-resident clones.

This CDR3 region has 15 residues. CDR1 is SGDLS and CDR2 is YYNGEE in the germline V gene. V gave up 3 bases and J gave up 1 base; unmatched junction bases: 2. Sequencing used immunoSEQ multiplex PCR; TCRdb keeps in-frame clones, though not all of them. Among tens of thousands of clones listed, around four fifths were seen once. In the case of this clone: Its target is unknown.

Mismatch repair deficiency was confirmed in all patients, by PCR or immunohistochemistry. The source material was peripheral blood, sampled 4 weeks after starting pembrolizumab. This chain uses TRBV9 with TRBJ2-5; 11 bases are shared with TRBD2. This receptor was identified in an adult with mismatch repair-deficient cancer. DNA of the CDR3: TGTGCCAGCAGCGCTAGCGGGAGGCCCCAAGAGACCCAGTACTTC. This translates into CASSASGRPQETQYF.